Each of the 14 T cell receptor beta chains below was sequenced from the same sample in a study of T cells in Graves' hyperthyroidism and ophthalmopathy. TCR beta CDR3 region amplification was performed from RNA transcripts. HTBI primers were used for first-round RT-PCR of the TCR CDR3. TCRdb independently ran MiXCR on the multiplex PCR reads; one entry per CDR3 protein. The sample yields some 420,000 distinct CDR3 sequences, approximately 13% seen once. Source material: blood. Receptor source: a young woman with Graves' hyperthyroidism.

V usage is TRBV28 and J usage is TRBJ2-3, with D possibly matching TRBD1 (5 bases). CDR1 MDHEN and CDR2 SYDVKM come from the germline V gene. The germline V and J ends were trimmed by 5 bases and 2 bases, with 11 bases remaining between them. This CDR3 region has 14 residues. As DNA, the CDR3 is TGTGCCAGCAGTCCGCGACAGTTCACAGATACGCAGTATTTT. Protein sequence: CASSPRQFTDTQYF.

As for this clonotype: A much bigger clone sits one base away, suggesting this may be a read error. CDR3 residues: CASRSNRGGMDTQYF. Here the CDR3 DNA reads TGTGCCAGCAGATCCAATCGGGGTGGCATGGATACGCAGTATTTT. This chain connects TRBV6-1 to TRBJ2-3; possible D gene TRBD2, 5 bases. Trimming removed 6 bases from V and 6 bases from J, with 19 bases in between. In germline, CDR1 is MNHNS, CDR2 SASEGT. This CDR3 is built from 15 residues.

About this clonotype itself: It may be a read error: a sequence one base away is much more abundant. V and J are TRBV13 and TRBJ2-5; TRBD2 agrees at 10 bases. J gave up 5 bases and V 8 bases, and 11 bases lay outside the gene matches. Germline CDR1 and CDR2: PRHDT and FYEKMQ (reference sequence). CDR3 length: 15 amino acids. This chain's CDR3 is CASDRAGTSDETQYF. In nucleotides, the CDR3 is TGTGCCAGCGACCGAGCCGGGACTAGCGACGAGACCCAGTACTTC.

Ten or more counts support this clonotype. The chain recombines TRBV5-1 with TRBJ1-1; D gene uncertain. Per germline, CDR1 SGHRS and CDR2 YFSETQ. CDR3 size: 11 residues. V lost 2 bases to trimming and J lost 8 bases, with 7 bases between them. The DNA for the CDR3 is TGCGCCAGCAGCTTCGGGGTCGAAGCTTTCTTT. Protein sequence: CASSFGVEAFF.

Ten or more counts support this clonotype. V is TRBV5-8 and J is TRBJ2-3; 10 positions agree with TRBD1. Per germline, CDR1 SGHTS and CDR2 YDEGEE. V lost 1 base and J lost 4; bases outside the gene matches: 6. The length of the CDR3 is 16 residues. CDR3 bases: TGTGCCAGCAGCTTGCGGACAGGGGGTAGTTCAGATACGCAGTATTTT. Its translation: CASSLRTGGSSDTQYF.

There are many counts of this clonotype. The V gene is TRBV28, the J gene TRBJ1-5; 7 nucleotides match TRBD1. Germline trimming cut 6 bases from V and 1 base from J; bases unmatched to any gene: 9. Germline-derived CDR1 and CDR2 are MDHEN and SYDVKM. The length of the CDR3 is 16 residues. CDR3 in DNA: TGTGCCAGCAGCCGGACAGGTTTTGGGAGCAATCAGCCCCAGCATTTT. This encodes CASSRTGFGSNQPQHF.

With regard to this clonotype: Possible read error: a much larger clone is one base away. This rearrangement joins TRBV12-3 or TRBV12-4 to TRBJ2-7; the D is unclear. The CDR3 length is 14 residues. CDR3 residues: CAGSLRYGAYEQYF. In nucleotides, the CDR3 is TGTGCCGGCAGTTTAAGGTACGGAGCCTACGAGCAGTACTTC.

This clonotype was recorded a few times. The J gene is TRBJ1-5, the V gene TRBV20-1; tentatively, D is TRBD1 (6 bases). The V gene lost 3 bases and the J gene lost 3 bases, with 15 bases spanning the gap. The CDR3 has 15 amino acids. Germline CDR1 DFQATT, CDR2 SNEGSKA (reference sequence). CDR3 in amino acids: CSARAVQGPNQPQHF. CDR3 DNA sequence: TGCAGTGCTAGGGCGGTACAGGGCCCCAATCAGCCCCAGCATTTT.

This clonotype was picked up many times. CDR3: CASSLAGALVTEAFF. The CDR3 DNA follows: TGTGCCAGCAGTCTGGCGGGGGCGTTGGTCACTGAAGCTTTCTTT. The genes are TRBV5-4 and TRBJ1-1; the D gene is possibly TRBD1 (6 bases). V lost 5 bases to trimming and J lost 4 bases, with 18 bases between them. The CDR3 extends over 15 amino acids. The V gene's germline CDR1 is SGHNT and CDR2 YYREEE (reference sequence).

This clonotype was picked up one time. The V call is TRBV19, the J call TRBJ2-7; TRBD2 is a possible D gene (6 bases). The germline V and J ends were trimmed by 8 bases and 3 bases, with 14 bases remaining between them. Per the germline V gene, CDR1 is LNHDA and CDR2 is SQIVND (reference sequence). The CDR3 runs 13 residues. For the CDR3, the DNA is TGTGCCAGTTTCGCGGGGCCGGACTACGAGCAGTACTTC. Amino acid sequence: CASFAGPDYEQYF.

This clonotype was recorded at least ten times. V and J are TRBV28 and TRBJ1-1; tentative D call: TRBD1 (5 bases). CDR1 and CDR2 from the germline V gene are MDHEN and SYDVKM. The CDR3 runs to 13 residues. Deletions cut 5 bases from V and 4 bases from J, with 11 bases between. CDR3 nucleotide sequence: TGTGCCAGCAGTGGGGTCAGGGTCACTGAAGCTTTCTTT. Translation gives CASSGVRVTEAFF. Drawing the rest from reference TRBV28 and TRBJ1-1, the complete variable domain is DVKVTQSSRYLVKRTGEKVFLECVQDMDHENMFWYRQDPGLGLRLIYFSYDVKMKEKGDIPEGYSVSREKKERFSLILESASTNQTSMYLCASSGVRVTEAFFGQGTRLTVV.

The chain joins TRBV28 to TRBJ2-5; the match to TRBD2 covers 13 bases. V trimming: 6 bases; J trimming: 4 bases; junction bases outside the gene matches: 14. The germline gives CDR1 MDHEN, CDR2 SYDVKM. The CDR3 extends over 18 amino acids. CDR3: CASSPPGLAGHRIETQYF. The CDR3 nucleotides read TGTGCCAGCAGCCCCCCGGGACTAGCGGGACATCGAATAGAGACCCAGTACTTC.

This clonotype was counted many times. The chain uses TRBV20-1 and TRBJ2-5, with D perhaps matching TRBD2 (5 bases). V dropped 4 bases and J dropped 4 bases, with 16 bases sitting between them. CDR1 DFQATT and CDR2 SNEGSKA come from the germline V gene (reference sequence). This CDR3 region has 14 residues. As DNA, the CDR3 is TGCAGTGCTATAGTGGGAGTTCTTGGAGAGACCCAGTACTTC. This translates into CSAIVGVLGETQYF.

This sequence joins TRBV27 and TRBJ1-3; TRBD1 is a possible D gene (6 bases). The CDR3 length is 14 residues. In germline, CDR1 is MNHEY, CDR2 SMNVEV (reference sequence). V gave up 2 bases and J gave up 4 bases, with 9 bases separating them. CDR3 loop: CASSLGGLGNTIYF. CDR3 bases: TGTGCCAGCAGTTTAGGGGGCCTGGGAAACACCATATATTTT.